This T cell receptor beta chain was captured by sequencing in a study of shared clonotypes between healthy human individuals. With 5 bases clipped from V and 8 bases from J, the junction kept 11 bases outside the gene matches. Germline CDR1 LNHNV, CDR2 YYDKDF (reference sequence). There are 15 residues in the CDR3. PCR replicates performed on unsorted PBMC used approximately 310 ng DNA, 25,000 to 35,000 T cell genomes. TCRdb's copy holds only in-frame clones and misses some; the assay was immunoSEQ multiplex PCR. The sample holds about 450,000 clones, 79% seen once. Notes on the study in general: Collection of samples was limited to blood; tissue repertoires likely differ. Limited genetic and exposure-history diversity came from having few donors.

Of note for this clone: Antigen unknown.

The chain carries TRBV15 and TRBJ2-2; the match to TRBD1 covers 7 bases. The clonotype comes from a middle-aged woman in good health. Some clones in this sample may be carry-over from other donors' samples. Sequencing was performed on PBMCs. The CDR3: CATSGDLTGQGELFF. In nucleotides, the CDR3 is TGTGCCACCAGCGGGGACCTGACAGGGCAAGGGGAGCTGTTTTTT.